These 14 T cell receptor beta chains share one sample of origin, sequenced in a study of shared clonotypes between healthy human individuals. Generated by immunoSEQ multiplex PCR, the TCRdb table keeps only in-frame clones and is missing some. The sample records over 750,000 clones, about 96% being singletons. Positive CCR7 selection of CD45RO-negative cells yielded the naive CD8 cells, and terminally differentiated effector memory CD45RA+ cells were excluded. The material sequenced was naive CD8+ T cells sorted from blood. The receptors were sampled from a man aged 25 to 40 in good health.

The genes are TRBV5-4 and TRBJ1-2; D gene unclear. This CDR3 is built from 12 residues. CDR1 is SGHNT and CDR2 is YYREEE in the germline V gene (reference sequence). Trimming pared 2 bases from V and 7 bases from J, leaving 9 bases between. The CDR3 sequence is CASSFSRFGYTF. CDR3 in DNA: TGTGCCAGCAGCTTTAGTAGGTTTGGCTACACCTTC.

The V and J genes are TRBV27 and TRBJ2-7; 13 bases align to TRBD2. The CDR3 covers 14 residues. CDR1 is MNHEY and CDR2 is SMNVEV in the germline V gene (reference sequence). Trimming cost V 8 bases and J 3 bases; bases outside gene matches: 4. CDR3 nucleotides: TGTGCCAGCGGACTAGCGGGAGCCGGCTACGAGCAGTACTTC. It translates to CASGLAGAGYEQYF.

This chain connects TRBV7-9 to TRBJ1-5, with a possible D match to TRBD1 (5 bases). V was pared by 5 bases and J by 3 bases, with 14 bases between. The CDR3 has 15 residues. The germline V gene encodes CDR1 SEHNR and CDR2 FQNEAQ (reference sequence). CDR3 DNA: TGTGCCAGCAGCGCGGACACGGGGAACAATCAGCCCCAGCATTTT. Its protein is CASSADTGNNQPQHF.

This chain connects TRBV6-5 to TRBJ2-1; possible D gene TRBD2, 6 bases. V lost 0 bases to trimming and J lost 4 bases, with 13 bases between them. The germline V gene encodes CDR1 MNHEY and CDR2 SVGAGI. The length of the CDR3 is 16 residues. The CDR3 reads CASSYSVGRMYNEQFF. DNA of the CDR3: TGTGCCAGCAGTTACTCGGTAGGGAGGATGTACAATGAGCAGTTCTTC.

CDR3 protein: CASSSLRQSSYNEQFF. Here the CDR3 DNA reads TGTGCCAGCAGCTCTCTCCGGCAAAGCTCCTACAATGAGCAGTTCTTC. The chain links TRBV9 to TRBJ2-1; D uncertain. Germline V lookup: CDR1 SGDLS, CDR2 YYNGEE. The CDR3 spans 16 residues. V dropped 4 bases and J dropped 0 bases, with 14 bases sitting between them.

CDR3 loop: CASRLGANTEAFF. Written as DNA, the CDR3 is TGTGCGTCTAGGTTGGGGGCGAACACTGAAGCTTTCTTT. The J gene is TRBJ1-1, the V gene TRBV6-5, with D possibly matching TRBD1 (6 bases). Germline V gene data show CDR1 as MNHEY and CDR2 as SVGAGI. The CDR3 totals 13 residues.

This chain joins TRBV29-1 and TRBJ2-7, with TRBD1 matching 9 bases. From germline, CDR1 is SQVTM and CDR2 ANQGSEA. V shed 3 bases, J shed 2 bases, and the junction held 5 bases outside the gene matches. The CDR3 has 14 amino acids. CDR3 coding DNA: TGCAGCGTTGAGGAGGGACAGGGCCCCTACGAGCAGTACTTC. Translation gives CSVEEGQGPYEQYF.

The chain carries TRBV13 and TRBJ2-7, with D perhaps matching TRBD2 (5 bases). The ends were cut back, 6 bases at V and 0 bases at J, with 15 bases in the middle. The CDR3 runs 15 residues. CDR1 and CDR2 (germline): PRHDT, FYEKMQ (reference sequence). CDR3 coding DNA: TGTGCCAGCAGTGACTCTCCTGGGAGCTCCTACGAGCAGTACTTC. Protein sequence: CASSDSPGSSYEQYF.

Note on this clone: The identical CDR3 is also encoded by other nucleotide sequences in the sample. The CDR3 loop reads CASSPDRGLEKLFF. CDR3 nucleotides: TGTGCCAGCAGCCCGGACAGGGGGCTCGAAAAACTGTTTTTT. This chain links TRBV7-6 with TRBJ1-4; 11 positions match TRBD1. Germline CDR1 reads SGHVS; CDR2 reads FNYEAQ. There are 14 residues in the CDR3. With V trimmed by 5 bases and J by 8 bases, 4 bases remained unmatched.

The CDR3 reads CASSLRGQGHNEQFF. In DNA form, the CDR3 reads TGTGCCAGCAGCTTAAGGGGACAGGGACACAATGAGCAGTTCTTC. This rearrangement joins TRBV7-3 to TRBJ2-1; TRBD1 matches at 9 bases. The CDR3 covers 15 residues. V gave up 1 base and J gave up 5 bases; unmatched junction bases: 3. Germline assignment: CDR1 SGHTA and CDR2 FQGTGA.

V gene TRBV15 combines with J gene TRBJ2-7; 10 nucleotides line up with TRBD2. Trimming took 3 bases from V and 7 from J; bases not matched to a gene: 15. Germline loops: CDR1 LNHNV, CDR2 YYDKDF (reference sequence). The CDR3 is 17 residues long. CDR3 in amino acids: CATSSTQPGLATGEQYF. DNA of the CDR3: TGTGCCACCAGCAGCACACAACCGGGACTAGCGACGGGAGAGCAGTACTTC.

The rearrangement uses TRBV5-1 and TRBJ2-6; 7 bases align to TRBD1. The CDR3 has 18 amino acids. Trimming removed 0 bases from V and 0 bases from J; junction bases left unmatched: 6. Per the germline V gene, CDR1 is SGHRS and CDR2 is YFSETQ. The CDR3: CASSLGQGRPSGANVLTF. The DNA of the CDR3 is TGCGCCAGCAGCTTGGGACAGGGCCGTCCCTCTGGGGCCAACGTCCTGACTTTC.

This clone has a handful of counts. The rearrangement links TRBV7-9 to TRBJ1-3; 8 bases line up with TRBD1. With 0 bases clipped from V and 7 bases from J, the junction kept 8 bases outside the gene matches. Germline V lookup: CDR1 SEHNR, CDR2 FQNEAQ (reference sequence). This CDR3 region has 16 residues. DNA for the CDR3: TGTGCCAGCAGCTTAGCGTTGGCAGGGGGCGATAACACCATATATTTT. Its translation: CASSLALAGGDNTIYF. Complete variable domain (other parts from reference TRBV7-9 and TRBJ1-3): DTGVSQNPRHKITKRGQNVTFRCDPISEHNRLYWYRQTLGQGPEFLTYFQNEAQLEKSRLLSDRFSAERPKGSFSTLEIQRTEQGDSAMYLCASSLALAGGDNTIYFGEGSWLTVV.

The chain is built from TRBV28 and TRBJ2-1; TRBD1 matches at 8 bases. The CDR3 has 14 amino acids. Germline loops: CDR1 MDHEN, CDR2 SYDVKM. Unmatched junction bases numbered 3, after V lost 2 bases and J lost 6 bases. The CDR3 is CASSLVGTGNEQFF. For the CDR3, the DNA is TGTGCCAGCAGTTTAGTGGGGACAGGCAATGAGCAGTTCTTC.